Shown below are 17 T cell receptor beta chains from a single sample sequenced in a study of shared clonotypes between healthy human individuals. The protocol was immunoSEQ multiplex PCR, while the TCRdb copy is restricted to in-frame clones and leaves out a portion. The table lists over a million clones, about 84% of them singletons. Source material: memory CD4+ T cells from PBMCs. Subset given: CD45RA-negative fraction. The source is a man between 18 and 35 years old in good health. Some clones in this sample may be carry-over from other donors' samples.

The CDR3 sequence is CASSQGASGGQETQYF. CDR3 DNA: TGTGCCAGCAGCCAAGGGGCTAGCGGGGGTCAAGAGACCCAGTACTTC. The chain employs TRBV4-2 and TRBJ2-5; 10 bases are a match to TRBD2. The CDR3 runs to 16 residues. V was pared by 1 base and J by 2 bases, with 4 bases of the junction left unmatched. Germline CDR1 LGHNA, CDR2 YNFKEQ.

This clone is a singleton in its sample. The CDR3 DNA is TGTGCCAGCAGTTACTCTGCGGTGAACACCGGGGAGCTGTTTTTT. Translating gives CASSYSAVNTGELFF. The V gene is TRBV6-6, the J gene TRBJ2-2; no clear D gene. The CDR3 runs 15 residues. CDR1 and CDR2 from the germline V gene are MNHNY and SVGAGI (reference sequence). Trimming took off 0 bases at V and 1 base at J, with 6 bases between the two ends.

This chain links TRBV6-1 with TRBJ2-1, with D possibly matching TRBD2 (6 bases). The CDR3 totals 17 residues. The V gene lost 3 bases and the J gene lost 6 bases, with 21 bases spanning the gap. Germline values: CDR1 MNHNS, CDR2 SASEGT. CDR3 bases: TGTGCCAGCAGTGATAACCCCTCTAGCGTAGCTCCCAATGAGCAGTTCTTC. Translated, it gives CASSDNPSSVAPNEQFF.

The chain is built from TRBV5-6 and TRBJ2-1, with a weak D call TRBD2 (5 bases). The CDR3 sequence is 15 residues long. V was pared by 4 bases and J by 5 bases, with 16 bases between. The germline V gene has CDR1 SGHDT and CDR2 YYEEEE. In DNA form, the CDR3 reads TGTGCCAGCAGCCACCGAGGGCCTTACCACAATGAGCAGTTCTTC. It yields the protein CASSHRGPYHNEQFF.

The V call is TRBV11-2, the J call TRBJ1-2; D perhaps matches TRBD1 (6 bases). V was shortened by 4 bases and J by 8 bases, with 20 bases between the two germline ends. The CDR3 consists of 15 residues. Germline V CDR1 and CDR2: SGHAT, FQNNGV. The CDR3 here is CASSSWDTLRRGYTF. The CDR3 nucleotides read TGTGCCAGCAGCTCCTGGGACACTCTCAGGCGGGGCTACACCTTC.

The chain uses TRBV5-6 and TRBJ2-7; D is unresolved. The CDR3 totals 12 residues. Trimming removed 3 bases at V and 1 base at J, with 5 bases between. CDR1 and CDR2 (germline): SGHDT, YYEEEE. CDR3 residues: CASSWNSYEQYF. As DNA, the CDR3 is TGTGCCAGCAGCTGGAATTCCTACGAGCAGTACTTC.

This clone was seen just once. The chain links TRBV28 to TRBJ1-4; the match to TRBD1 covers 8 bases. With V trimmed by 7 bases and J by 8 bases, 9 bases remained unmatched. CDR1 is MDHEN and CDR2 is SYDVKM in the germline V gene. The CDR3 runs to 14 residues. The CDR3 DNA is TGTGCCAGCAATCCCGGCAGGGGGCGCGAAAAACTGTTTTTT. Protein: CASNPGRGREKLFF.

This chain joins TRBV5-1 and TRBJ2-5; 8 nucleotides align to TRBD1. The CDR3 spans 14 residues. Trimming removed 4 bases from V and 5 bases from J; junction bases left unmatched: 7. Looked up from germline, CDR1 is SGHRS and CDR2 is YFSETQ. For the CDR3, the DNA is TGCGCCAGCAGCGGTCCAGGGGGCGAGGAGACCCAGTACTTC. Translated, it gives CASSGPGGEETQYF.

CDR3 nucleotides: TGTGCCAGCTCACGAGAGACCCAATCGGGAAACACCATATATTTT. Its protein is CASSRETQSGNTIYF. J is TRBJ1-3 and V is TRBV18; D is uncertain. Germline CDR1 is KGHSH and CDR2 is LQKENI. The V and J ends lost 4 bases and 4 bases respectively, with 14 bases between them. The CDR3 is 15 residues long.

This clone has just one count. The J gene is TRBJ1-2, the V gene TRBV27; D remains ambiguous. The CDR3 covers 13 residues. In germline, CDR1 is MNHEY, CDR2 SMNVEV (reference sequence). Trimming removed 0 bases from V and 4 bases from J, with 6 bases in between. The CDR3 DNA reads as TGTGCCAGCAGTTTATCGACCGGCTATGGCTACACCTTC. Its protein is CASSLSTGYGYTF.

The chain links TRBV9 to TRBJ2-3; D remains ambiguous. The V gene's germline CDR1 is SGDLS and CDR2 YYNGEE. Trimming took off 0 bases at V and 5 bases at J, with 10 bases between the two ends. There are 14 residues in the CDR3. The CDR3 coding sequence is TGTGCCAGCAGCGTAGCTCCCAACTTAGATACGCAGTATTTT. Protein product: CASSVAPNLDTQYF.

This clone was detected a few times. Other DNA sequences in the sample encode the same CDR3. The chain uses TRBV5-4 and TRBJ1-2; D might be TRBD1 (6 bases). Trimming shortened V by 2 bases and J by 2 bases, and 7 bases separated the two germline ends. Germline V gene lookup returns CDR1 SGHNT and CDR2 YYREEE (reference sequence). The CDR3 covers 13 residues. CDR3 sequence reads: CASSFGQNYGYTF. The DNA of the CDR3 is TGTGCCAGCAGCTTCGGACAGAACTATGGCTACACCTTC.

V is TRBV28 and J is TRBJ2-5; D may be TRBD1 (6 bases). Germline CDR1 reads MDHEN; CDR2 reads SYDVKM. V was shortened by 1 base and J by 4 bases, with 16 bases between the two germline ends. This CDR3 comprises 16 residues. DNA for the CDR3: TGTGCCAGCAGTTTATTGACGGGACAAATTGCAGAGACCCAGTACTTC. As protein: CASSLLTGQIAETQYF. The variable domain in full, completed from reference TRBV28 and TRBJ2-5, reads DVKVTQSSRYLVKRTGEKVFLECVQDMDHENMFWYRQDPGLGLRLIYFSYDVKMKEKGDIPEGYSVSREKKERFSLILESASTNQTSMYLCASSLLTGQIAETQYFGPGTRLLVL.

The CDR3 nucleotides read TGTGCCAGCATCACCGGGACAGGGGATGAAAAACTGTTTTTT. Translation gives CASITGTGDEKLFF. The chain couples TRBV28 to TRBJ1-4, with 10 bases matching TRBD1. CDR3 length equals 14 residues. V shed 7 bases, J shed 6 bases, and the junction held 5 bases outside the gene matches. The germline CDR1 and CDR2 sequences are MDHEN and SYDVKM.

The genes are TRBV6-6 and TRBJ1-2; D possibly corresponds to TRBD1 (5 bases). Germline CDR1 is MNHNY and CDR2 is SVGAGI (reference sequence). The CDR3 runs 16 residues. Trimming cost V 7 bases and J 0 bases, with 18 bases left between them. Here the CDR3 DNA reads TGTGCCAGCACTAATAAGGGAGGGGATACTAACTATGGCTACACCTTC. It is translated as CASTNKGGDTNYGYTF.

The chain carries TRBV6-6 and TRBJ1-5, with unresolved D. V was clipped by 2 bases and J by 5 bases, with 13 bases between them. Germline V lookup: CDR1 MNHNY, CDR2 SVGAGI (reference sequence). The CDR3 totals 15 residues. The CDR3 nucleotides are TGTGCCAGCAGTTACCCGAAATGGACGGATCAGCCCCAGCATTTT. Translated: CASSYPKWTDQPQHF.

On this clone itself: In the same sample, other DNA sequences code for this CDR3. V is TRBV5-1 and J is TRBJ2-7; TRBD1 aligns across 8 bases. V lost 3 bases to trimming and J lost 4 bases; unmatched junction nucleotides: 6. Germline values: CDR1 SGHRS, CDR2 YFSETQ. The CDR3 runs 14 residues. CDR3 DNA sequence: TGCGCCAGCAGCTCCGGGACAGGAACTTACGAGCAGTACTTC. Protein: CASSSGTGTYEQYF.